This T cell receptor (beta chain) was obtained from a study of shared clonotypes between healthy human individuals. Germline CDR1 reads MNHNS; CDR2 reads SASEGT. This CDR3 is 15 amino acids long. V lost 2 bases, J lost 0 bases, and 7 bases lay in between. At a deep level, the assay was run. Genomic DNA of every subset was divided equally among multiple immunoSEQ plates. The method was immunoSEQ multiplex PCR; TCRdb's version includes in-frame clones alone and lacks a portion of them. The repertoire holds approximately 980,000 clones, with about three quarters as singletons. Study donors comprised healthy, HIV-negative adults devoid of recent acute infection or vaccination.

The sequenced sample consisted of memory CD4+ T cells sorted from blood. Specified subset: CD45RA-negative fraction. This sequence was found in a man between 18 and 29 years old in good health. This sequence joins TRBV6-1 and TRBJ2-2; D unresolved. The DNA for the CDR3 is TGTGCCAGCAGTGAACTGGGCCCGAACACCGGGGAGCTGTTTTTT. Translating it yields CASSELGPNTGELFF.